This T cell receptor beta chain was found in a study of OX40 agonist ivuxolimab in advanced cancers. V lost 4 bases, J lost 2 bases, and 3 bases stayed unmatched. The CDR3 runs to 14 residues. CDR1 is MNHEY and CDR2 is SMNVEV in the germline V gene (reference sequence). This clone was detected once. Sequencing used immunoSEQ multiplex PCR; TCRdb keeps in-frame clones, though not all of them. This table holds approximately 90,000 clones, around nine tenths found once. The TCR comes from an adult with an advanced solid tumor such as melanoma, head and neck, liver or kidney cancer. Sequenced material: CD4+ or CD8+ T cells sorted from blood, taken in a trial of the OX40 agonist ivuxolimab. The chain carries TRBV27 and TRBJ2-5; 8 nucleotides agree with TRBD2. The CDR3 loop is CASSSTSGQETQYF. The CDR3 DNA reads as TGTGCCAGCAGTTCTACTAGCGGTCAAGAGACCCAGTACTTC.